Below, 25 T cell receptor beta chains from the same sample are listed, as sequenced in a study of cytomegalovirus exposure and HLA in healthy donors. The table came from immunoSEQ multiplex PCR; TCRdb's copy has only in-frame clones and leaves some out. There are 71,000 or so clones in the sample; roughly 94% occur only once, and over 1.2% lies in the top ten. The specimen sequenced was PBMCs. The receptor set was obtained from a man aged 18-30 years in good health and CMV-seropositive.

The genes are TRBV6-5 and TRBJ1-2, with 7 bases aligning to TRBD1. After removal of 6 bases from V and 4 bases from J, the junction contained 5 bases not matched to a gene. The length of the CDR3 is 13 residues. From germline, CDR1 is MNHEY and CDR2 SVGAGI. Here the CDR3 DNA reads TGTGCCAGCAGCACGACAGGGACCTATGGCTACACCTTC. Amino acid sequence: CASSTTGTYGYTF.

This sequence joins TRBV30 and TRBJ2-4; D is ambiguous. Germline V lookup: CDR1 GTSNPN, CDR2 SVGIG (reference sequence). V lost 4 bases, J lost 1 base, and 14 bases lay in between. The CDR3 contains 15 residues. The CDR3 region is CAWTAPNEAKNIQYF. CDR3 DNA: TGTGCCTGGACCGCCCCAAATGAGGCCAAAAACATTCAGTACTTC. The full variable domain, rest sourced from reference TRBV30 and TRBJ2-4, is SQTIHQWPATLVQPVGSPLSLECTVEGTSNPNLYWYRQAAGRGLQLLFYSVGIGQISSEVPQNLSASRPQDRQFILSSKKLLLSDSGFYLCAWTAPNEAKNIQYFGAGTRLSVL.

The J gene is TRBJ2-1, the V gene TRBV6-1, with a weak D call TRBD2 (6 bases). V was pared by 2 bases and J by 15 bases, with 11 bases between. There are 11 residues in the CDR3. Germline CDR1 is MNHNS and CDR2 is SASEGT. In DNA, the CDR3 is TGTGCCAGCAGTGAAAGCGGGTTTTGGTTCTTC. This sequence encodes CASSESGFWFF.

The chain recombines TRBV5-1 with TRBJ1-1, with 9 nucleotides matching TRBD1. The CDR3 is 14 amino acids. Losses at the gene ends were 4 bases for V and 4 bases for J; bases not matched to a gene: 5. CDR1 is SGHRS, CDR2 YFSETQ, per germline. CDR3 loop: CASSPTGGSTEAFF. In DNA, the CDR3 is TGCGCCAGCAGCCCGACAGGGGGAAGCACTGAAGCTTTCTTT.

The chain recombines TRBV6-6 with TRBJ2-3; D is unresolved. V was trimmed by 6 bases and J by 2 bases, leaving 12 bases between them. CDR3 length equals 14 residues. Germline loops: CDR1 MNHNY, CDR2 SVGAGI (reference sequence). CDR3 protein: CASRQAVHTDTQYF. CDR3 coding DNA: TGTGCCAGCAGGCAGGCCGTCCACACAGATACGCAGTATTTT.

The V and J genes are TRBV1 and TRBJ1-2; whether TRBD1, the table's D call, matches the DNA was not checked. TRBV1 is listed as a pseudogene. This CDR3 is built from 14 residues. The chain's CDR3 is CTSRRSGTGPGYTF. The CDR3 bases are TGCACCAGCCGAAGATCGGGGACAGGACCTGGCTACACCTTC.

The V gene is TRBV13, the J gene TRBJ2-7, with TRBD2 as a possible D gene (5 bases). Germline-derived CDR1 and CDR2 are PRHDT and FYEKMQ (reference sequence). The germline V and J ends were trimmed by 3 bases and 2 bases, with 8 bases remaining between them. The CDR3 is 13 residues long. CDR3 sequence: CASSFGSTYEQYF. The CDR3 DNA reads TGTGCCAGCAGCTTTGGGAGTACCTACGAGCAGTACTTC.

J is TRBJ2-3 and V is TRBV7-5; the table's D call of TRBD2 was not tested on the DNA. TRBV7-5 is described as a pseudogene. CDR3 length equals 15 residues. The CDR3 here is CVRSPPSGGVYTQYF. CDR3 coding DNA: TGTGTCAGAAGCCCCCCCAGCGGGGGGGTTTATACGCAGTATTTT.

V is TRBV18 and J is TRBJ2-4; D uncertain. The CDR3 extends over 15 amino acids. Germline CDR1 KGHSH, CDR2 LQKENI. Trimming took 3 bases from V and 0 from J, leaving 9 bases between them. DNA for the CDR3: TGTGCCAGCTCACCTCGTCCTCTAGCCAAAAACATTCAGTACTTC. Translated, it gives CASSPRPLAKNIQYF.

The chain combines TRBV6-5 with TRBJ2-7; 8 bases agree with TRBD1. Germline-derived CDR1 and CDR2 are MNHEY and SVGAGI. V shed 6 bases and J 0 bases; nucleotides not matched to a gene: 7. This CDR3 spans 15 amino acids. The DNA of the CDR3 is TGTGCCAGCAGCCTAGACAGGGGCAGCTCCTACGAGCAGTACTTC. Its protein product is CASSLDRGSSYEQYF.

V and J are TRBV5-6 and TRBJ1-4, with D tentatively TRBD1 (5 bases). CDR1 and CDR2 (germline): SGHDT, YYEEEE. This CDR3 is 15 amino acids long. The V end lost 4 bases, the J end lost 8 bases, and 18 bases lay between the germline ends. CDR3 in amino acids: CASSPGTGVGEKLFF. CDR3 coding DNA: TGTGCCAGCAGCCCCGGGACGGGGGTTGGCGAAAAACTGTTTTTT.

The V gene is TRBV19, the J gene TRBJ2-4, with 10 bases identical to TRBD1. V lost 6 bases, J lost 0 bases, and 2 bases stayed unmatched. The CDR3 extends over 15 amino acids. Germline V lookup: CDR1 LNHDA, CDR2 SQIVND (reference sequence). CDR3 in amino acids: CASSWDRGAKNIQYF. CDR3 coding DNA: TGTGCCAGTAGCTGGGACAGGGGAGCCAAAAACATTCAGTACTTC.

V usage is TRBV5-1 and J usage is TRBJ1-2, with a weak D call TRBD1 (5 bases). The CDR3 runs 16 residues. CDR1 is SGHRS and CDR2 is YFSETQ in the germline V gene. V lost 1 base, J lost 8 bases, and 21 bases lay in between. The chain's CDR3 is CASSLRVTGIVGGYTF. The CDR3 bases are TGCGCCAGCAGCTTGAGGGTTACAGGCATAGTAGGCGGCTACACCTTC.

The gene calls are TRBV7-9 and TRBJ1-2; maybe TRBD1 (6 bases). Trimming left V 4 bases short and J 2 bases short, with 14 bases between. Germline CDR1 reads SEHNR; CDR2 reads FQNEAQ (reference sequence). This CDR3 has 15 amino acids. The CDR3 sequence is CASSSMGGPNYGYTF. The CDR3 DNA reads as TGTGCCAGCAGCTCGATGGGGGGGCCAAACTATGGCTACACCTTC.

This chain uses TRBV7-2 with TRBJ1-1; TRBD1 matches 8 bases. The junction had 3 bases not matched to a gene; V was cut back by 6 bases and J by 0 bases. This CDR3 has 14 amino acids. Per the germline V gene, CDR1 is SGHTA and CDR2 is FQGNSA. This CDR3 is CASRSTGVNTEAFF. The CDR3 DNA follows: TGTGCCAGCAGGTCGACAGGGGTGAACACTGAAGCTTTCTTT. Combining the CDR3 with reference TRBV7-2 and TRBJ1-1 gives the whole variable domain GAGVSQSPSNKVTEKGKDVELRCDPISGHTALYWYRQSLGQGLEFLIYFQGNSAPDKSGLPSDRFSAERTGGSVSTLTIQRTQQEDSAVYLCASRSTGVNTEAFFGQGTRLTVV.

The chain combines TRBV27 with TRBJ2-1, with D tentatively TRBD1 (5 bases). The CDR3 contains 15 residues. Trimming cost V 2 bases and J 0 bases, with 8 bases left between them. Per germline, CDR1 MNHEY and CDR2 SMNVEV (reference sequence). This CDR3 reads CASSLRGTSYNEQFF. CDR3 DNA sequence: TGTGCCAGCAGTTTAAGGGGCACCTCCTACAATGAGCAGTTCTTC.

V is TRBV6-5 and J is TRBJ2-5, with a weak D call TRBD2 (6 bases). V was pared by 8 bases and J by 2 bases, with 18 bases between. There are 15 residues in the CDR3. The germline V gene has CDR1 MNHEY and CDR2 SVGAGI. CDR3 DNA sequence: TGTGCCAGCCAATCAACTGGGGCGGGACAAGAGACCCAGTACTTC. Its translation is CASQSTGAGQETQYF.

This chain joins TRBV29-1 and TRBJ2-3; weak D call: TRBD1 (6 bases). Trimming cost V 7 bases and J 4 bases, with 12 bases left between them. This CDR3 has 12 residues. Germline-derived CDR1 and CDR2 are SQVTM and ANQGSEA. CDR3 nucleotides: TGCAGCGCTGTACAGGGATCAGATACGCAGTATTTT. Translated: CSAVQGSDTQYF.

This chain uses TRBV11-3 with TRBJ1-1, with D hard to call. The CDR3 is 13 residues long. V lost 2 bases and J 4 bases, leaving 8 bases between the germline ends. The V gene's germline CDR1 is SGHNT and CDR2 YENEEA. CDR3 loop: CASSLSGVTEAFF. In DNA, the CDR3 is TGTGCCAGCAGCTTATCCGGGGTCACTGAAGCTTTCTTT.

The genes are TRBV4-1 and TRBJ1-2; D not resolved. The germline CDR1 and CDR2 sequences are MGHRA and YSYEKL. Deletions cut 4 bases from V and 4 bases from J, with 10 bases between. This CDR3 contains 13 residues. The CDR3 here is CASSLREGYGYTF. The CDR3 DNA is TGCGCCAGCAGCCTCCGTGAGGGCTATGGCTACACCTTC.

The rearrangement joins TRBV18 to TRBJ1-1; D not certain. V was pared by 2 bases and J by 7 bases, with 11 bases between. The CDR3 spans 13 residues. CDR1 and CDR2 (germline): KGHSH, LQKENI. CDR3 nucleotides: TGTGCCAGCTCACCAGTCACAGCTCTTGAAGCTTTCTTT. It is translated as CASSPVTALEAFF.

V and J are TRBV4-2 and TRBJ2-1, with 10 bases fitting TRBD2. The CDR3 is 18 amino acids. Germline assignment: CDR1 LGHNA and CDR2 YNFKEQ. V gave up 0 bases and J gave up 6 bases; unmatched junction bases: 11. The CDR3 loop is CASSQEGGASGGSNEQFF. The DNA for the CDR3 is TGTGCCAGCAGCCAAGAAGGAGGGGCTAGCGGGGGAAGCAATGAGCAGTTCTTC.

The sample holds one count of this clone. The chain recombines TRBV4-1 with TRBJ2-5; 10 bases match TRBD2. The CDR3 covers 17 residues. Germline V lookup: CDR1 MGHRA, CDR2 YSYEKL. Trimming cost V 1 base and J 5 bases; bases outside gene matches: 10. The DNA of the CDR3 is TGCGCCAGCAGCCAAGGGAATAGCGGGAGGCGTAGGGAGACCCAGTACTTC. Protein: CASSQGNSGRRRETQYF.

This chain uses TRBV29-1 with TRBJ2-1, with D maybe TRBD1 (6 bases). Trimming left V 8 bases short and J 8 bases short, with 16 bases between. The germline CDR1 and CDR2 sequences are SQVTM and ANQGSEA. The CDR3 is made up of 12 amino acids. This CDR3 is CSLGQTAYEQFF. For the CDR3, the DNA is TGCAGCCTCGGACAGACAGCGTATGAGCAGTTCTTC.

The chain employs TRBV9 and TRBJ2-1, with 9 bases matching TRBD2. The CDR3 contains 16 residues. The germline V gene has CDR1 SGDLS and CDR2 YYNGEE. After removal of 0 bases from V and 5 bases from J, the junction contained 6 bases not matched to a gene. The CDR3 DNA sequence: TGTGCCAGCAGCGTAGTCTCAGCGGGGGGTCACAATGAGCAGTTCTTC. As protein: CASSVVSAGGHNEQFF. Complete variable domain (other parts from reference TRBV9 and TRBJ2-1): DSGVTQTPKHLITATGQRVTLRCSPRSGDLSVYWYQQSLDQGLQFLIQYYNGEERAKGNILERFSAQQFPDLHSELNLSSLELGDSALYFCASSVVSAGGHNEQFFGPGTRLTVL.